This T cell receptor beta chain was profiled in a study of T-cell memory formation after mild COVID-19 (dated by TCRdb to about 2021). At the level of the whole study: Most TCR sequence clusters were specific to one of the two donors. The cohort was made up of two young adult volunteers, one female and one male, who were previously healthy. T-cell clones expanding and contracting after mild COVID-19 in two donors were tracked by longitudinal TCRalpha and TCRbeta repertoire sequencing. Overall study results and their limits: Some responding clones were found in pre-infection memory, which suggests that pre-existing cross-reactive memory T cells took part in the SARS-CoV-2 response. The study covered only a couple of mild cases, and larger cohorts including severe cases with pre-infection samples were considered necessary. Contracting CD4+ clones were found mainly in CM and EM memory subsets, while CD8+ clones were enriched in EMRA. SARS-CoV-2 specificity was not confirmed for the second-wave clones peaking on day 37. From day 15 to 85, contracting clones showed balanced CD4/CD8 phenotypes, whereas a second wave of clones that expanded from day 15 to 37 leaned towards CD4+.

PBMCs were isolated by Ficoll-Paque density gradient centrifugation. Data came from an Illumina NovaSeq 6000. TCRalpha and TCRbeta cDNA libraries were constructed by 5'RACE with constant-segment primers, with sample barcodes and unique molecular identifiers being introduced. RNA was extracted from every sample with Trizol reagent. Amplification of the libraries took two PCR steps, and the second step added a second sample barcode plus Illumina TruSeq adapters. Sequencing of libraries was performed on an Illumina NovaSeq with 2 x 150 bp paired-end reads. Regarding the original processing steps: The reads were demultiplexed and collapsed into UMI-guided consensus sequences using migec v1.2.7. With mixcr v2.1.11, UMI consensuses were aligned to TRA and TRB V and J templates and assembled into clonotypes. Expanded or contracted clonotypes were those called significant by both edgeR and NoisET, with noise models trained on biological replicates. For edgeR calls, the thresholds were a false discovery rate-adjusted p below 0.01 and a log2 fold-change of 1. As an exploratory analysis of dynamics, max-normalized trajectories of the 1000 most abundant clonotypes were examined by PCA with hierarchical clustering. Separately sequenced CD4+ and CD8+ repertoires were used to assign a CD4 or CD8 phenotype to each responding clone. TCRdb reprocessing: public reads trimmed at Q25 with fastp, clones called with MiXCR, in-frame beta chains kept. Rows matching on CDR3 protein sequence are summarized as one entry with the most common DNA and genes. The authors' filters were not applied to this entry. Present in this sample are more than 110,000 distinct CDR3 sequences, 13% to 15% of which were seen just once. Of the sample, 28% is held by the ten largest clones.

A distance of 11 bases separates the germline ends of V and J, which lose 3 bases and 4 bases respectively. From the germline V gene, CDR1 is SGDLS and CDR2 is YYNGEE. The CDR3 numbers 13 residues from cysteine through phenylalanine. The retained sequence is limited to the CDR3, 39 bases, with the frame set at the first base. Note on this clonotype: Its cognate antigen has yet to be identified. The sample holds no much larger clone one base away, and base qualities are not on file.

The sequence is built from TRBV9 and TRBJ2-7; the D gene is perhaps TRBD2, from 5 matching bases. Sequencing used PBMCs or a T cell subset sorted from them (not recorded which). The origin of this receptor is an adult woman who had mild COVID-19 (a few samples of this study predate the infection). The sample titles of this study are shuffled in the database, so cell type and time point are left out; the donor was told from shared clones. The CDR3 loop reads CASSARGGYEQYF. The DNA sequence is TGTGCCAGCAGCGCACGAGGAGGATACGAGCAGTACTTC. The reference TRBV9 and TRBJ2-7 proteins fill in what lies around the CDR3, so the full variable domain reads DSGVTQTPKHLITATGQRVTLRCSPRSGDLSVYWYQQSLDQGLQFLIQYYNGEERAKGNILERFSAQQFPDLHSELNLSSLELGDSALYFCASSARGGYEQYFGPGTRLTVT.